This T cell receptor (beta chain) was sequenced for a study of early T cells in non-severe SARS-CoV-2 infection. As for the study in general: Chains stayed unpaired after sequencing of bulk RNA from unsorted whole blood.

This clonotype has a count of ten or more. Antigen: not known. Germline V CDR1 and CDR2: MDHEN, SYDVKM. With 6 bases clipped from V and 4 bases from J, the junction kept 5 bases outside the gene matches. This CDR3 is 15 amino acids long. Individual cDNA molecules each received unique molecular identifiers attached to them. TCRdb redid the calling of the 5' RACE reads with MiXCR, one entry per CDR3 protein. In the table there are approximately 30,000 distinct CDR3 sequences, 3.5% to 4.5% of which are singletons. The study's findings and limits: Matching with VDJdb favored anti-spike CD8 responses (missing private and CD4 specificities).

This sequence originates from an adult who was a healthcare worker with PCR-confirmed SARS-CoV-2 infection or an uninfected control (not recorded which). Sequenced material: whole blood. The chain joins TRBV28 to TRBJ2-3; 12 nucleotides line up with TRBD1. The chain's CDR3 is CASRGGTGGADTQYF. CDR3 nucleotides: TGTGCCAGCAGAGGCGGGACAGGGGGCGCAGATACGCAGTATTTT.